This T cell receptor beta chain emerged from a study of blood T cell repertoires in COVID-19. Study summary: T cells, B-cell-depleted T cells, or PBMCs provided the cDNA or gDNA that served as material.

CDR3 size: 14 residues. Trimming removed 7 bases from V and 6 bases from J; junction bases left unmatched: 9. Germline assignment: CDR1 SNHLY and CDR2 FYNNEI. All recovered Cohort 3 donors got two negative PCRs, got clearance, or saw symptom resolution. Here immunoSEQ multiplex PCR was the method, and the copy in TCRdb shows in-frame clones only, minus some. The table records roughly 230,000 clones, about four fifths of them present only once. The sample consisted of PBMCs or T cells enriched from blood (not recorded which). This TCR was sampled from a woman aged 55-75 years who had recovered from COVID-19. The genes are TRBV2 and TRBJ1-5, with 7 bases matching TRBD1. The CDR3 loop reads CASNIQGQPQPQHF. The CDR3 bases are TGTGCCAGCAATATACAGGGACAGCCTCAGCCCCAGCATTTT.